The following is a TCR beta chain sequence with its context. The antigen is undetermined. The sample originates from a study of breast tumors, draining lymph nodes, adjacent tissues. General study results and limits: The data were judged consistent with most tumor T cells coming from lymph node and expanding in tumor.

TCRdb used MiXCR to reprocess the multiplex PCR reads, holding one entry per CDR3 protein. The sample carries some 110,000 distinct CDR3 sequences, 30% recorded once. Axillary draining lymph nodes of breast cancer patients supplied the node samples. The CDR3 runs 15 residues. Germline lookup yields CDR1 SEHNR and CDR2 FQNEAQ (reference sequence). Trimming at V came to 3 bases and at J to 2 bases, leaving 7 bases not matched to a gene. This sequence originates from a female donor with breast cancer. Some clones in this sample may be carry-over from other donors' samples. What was sequenced was axillary lymph node tissue. The chain couples TRBV7-9 to TRBJ2-7; 7 bases map to TRBD1. CDR3 sequence reads: CASSLYSQGAYEQYF. CDR3 DNA: TGTGCCAGCAGCTTGTACTCTCAGGGGGCCTACGAGCAGTACTTC.